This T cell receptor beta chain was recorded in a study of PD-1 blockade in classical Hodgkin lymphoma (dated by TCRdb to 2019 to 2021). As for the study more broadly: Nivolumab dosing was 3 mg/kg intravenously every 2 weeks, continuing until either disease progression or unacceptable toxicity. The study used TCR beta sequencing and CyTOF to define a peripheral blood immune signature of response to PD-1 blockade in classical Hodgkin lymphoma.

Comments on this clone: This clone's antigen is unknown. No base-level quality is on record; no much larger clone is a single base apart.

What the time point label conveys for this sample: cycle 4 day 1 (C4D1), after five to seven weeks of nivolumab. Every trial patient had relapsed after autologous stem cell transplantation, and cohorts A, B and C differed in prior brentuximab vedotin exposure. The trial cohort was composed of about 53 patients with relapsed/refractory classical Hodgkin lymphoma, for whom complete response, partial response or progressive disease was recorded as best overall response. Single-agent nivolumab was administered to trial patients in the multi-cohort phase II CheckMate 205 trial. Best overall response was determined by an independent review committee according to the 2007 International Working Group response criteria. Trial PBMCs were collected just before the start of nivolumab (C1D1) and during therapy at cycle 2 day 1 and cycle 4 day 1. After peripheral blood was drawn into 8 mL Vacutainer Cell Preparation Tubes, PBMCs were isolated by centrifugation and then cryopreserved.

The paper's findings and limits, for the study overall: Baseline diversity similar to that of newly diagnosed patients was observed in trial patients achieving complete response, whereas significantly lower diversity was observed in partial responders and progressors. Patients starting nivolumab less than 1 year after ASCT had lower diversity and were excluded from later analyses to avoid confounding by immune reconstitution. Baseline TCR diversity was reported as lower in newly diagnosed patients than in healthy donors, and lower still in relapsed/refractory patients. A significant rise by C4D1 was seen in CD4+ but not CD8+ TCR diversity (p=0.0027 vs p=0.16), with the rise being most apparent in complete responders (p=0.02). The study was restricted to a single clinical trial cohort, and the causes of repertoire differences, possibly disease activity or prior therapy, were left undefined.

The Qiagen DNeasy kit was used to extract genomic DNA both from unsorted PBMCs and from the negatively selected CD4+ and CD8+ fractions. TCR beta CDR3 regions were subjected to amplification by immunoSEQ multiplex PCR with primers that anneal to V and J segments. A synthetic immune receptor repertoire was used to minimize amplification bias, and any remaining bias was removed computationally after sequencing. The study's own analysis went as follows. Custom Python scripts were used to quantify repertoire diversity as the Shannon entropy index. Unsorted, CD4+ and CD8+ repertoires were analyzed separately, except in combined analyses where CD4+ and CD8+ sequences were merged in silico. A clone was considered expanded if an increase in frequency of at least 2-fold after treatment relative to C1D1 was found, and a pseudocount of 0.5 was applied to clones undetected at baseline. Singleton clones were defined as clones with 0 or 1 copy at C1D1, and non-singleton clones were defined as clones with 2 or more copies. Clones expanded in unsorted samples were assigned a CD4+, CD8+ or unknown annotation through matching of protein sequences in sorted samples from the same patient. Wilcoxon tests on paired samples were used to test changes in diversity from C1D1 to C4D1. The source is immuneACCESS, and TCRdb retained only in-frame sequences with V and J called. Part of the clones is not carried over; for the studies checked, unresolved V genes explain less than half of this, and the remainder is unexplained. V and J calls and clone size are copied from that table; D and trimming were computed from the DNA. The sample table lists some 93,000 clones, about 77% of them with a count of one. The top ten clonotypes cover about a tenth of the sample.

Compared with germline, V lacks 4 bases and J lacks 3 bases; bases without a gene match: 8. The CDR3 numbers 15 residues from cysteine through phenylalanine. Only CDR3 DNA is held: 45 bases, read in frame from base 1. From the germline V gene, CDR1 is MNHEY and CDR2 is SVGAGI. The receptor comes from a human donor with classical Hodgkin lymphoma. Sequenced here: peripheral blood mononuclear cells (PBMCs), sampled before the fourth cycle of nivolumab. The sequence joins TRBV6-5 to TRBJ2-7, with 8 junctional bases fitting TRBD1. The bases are TGTGCCAGCAGTTTGAATCCCGGGACAGGCTACGAGCAGTACTTC. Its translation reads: CASSLNPGTGYEQYF.